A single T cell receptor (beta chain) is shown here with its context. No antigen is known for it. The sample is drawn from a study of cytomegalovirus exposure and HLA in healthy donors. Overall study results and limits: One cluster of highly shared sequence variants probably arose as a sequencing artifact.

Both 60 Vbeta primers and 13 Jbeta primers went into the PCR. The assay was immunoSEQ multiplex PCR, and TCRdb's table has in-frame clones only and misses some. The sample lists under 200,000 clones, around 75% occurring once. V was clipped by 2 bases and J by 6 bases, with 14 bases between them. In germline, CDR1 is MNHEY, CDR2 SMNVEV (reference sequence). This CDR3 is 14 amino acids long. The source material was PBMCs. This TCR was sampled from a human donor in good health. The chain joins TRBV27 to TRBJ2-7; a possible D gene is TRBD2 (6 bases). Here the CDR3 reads CASSLGRTAREQYF. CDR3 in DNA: TGTGCCAGCAGTTTAGGGAGGACGGCCCGCGAGCAGTACTTC.